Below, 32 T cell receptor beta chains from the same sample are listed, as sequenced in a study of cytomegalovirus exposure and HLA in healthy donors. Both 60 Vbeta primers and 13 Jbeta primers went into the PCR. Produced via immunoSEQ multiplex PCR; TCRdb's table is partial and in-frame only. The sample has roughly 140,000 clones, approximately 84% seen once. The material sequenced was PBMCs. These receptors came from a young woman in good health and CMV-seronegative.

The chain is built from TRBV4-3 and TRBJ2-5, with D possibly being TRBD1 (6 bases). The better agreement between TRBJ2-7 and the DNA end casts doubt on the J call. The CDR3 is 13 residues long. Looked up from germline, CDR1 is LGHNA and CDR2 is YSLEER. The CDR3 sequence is CASSQDSSYEQYF. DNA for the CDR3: TGCGCCAGCAGCCAGGACAGCTCCTACGAGCAGTACTTC.

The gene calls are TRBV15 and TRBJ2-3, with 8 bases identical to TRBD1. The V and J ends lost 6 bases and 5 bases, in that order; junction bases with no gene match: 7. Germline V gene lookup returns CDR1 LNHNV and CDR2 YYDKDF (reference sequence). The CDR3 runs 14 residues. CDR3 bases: TGTGCCACCAGTAGCCAGGGGGCATTAGATACGCAGTATTTT. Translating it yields CATSSQGALDTQYF.

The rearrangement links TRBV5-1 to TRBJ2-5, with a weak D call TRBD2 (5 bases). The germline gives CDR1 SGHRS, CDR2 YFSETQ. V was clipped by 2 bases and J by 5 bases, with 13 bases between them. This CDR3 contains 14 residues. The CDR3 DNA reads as TGCGCCAGCAGCTTCACGGGGTCTAGGGAGACCCAGTACTTC. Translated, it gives CASSFTGSRETQYF.

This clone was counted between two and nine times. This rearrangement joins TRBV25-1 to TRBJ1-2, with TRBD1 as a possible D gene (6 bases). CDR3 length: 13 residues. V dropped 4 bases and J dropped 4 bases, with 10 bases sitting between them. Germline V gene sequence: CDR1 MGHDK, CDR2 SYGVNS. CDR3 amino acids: CASSGAGVYGYTF. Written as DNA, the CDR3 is TGTGCCAGCAGTGGGGCAGGGGTCTATGGCTACACCTTC.

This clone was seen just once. Here the CDR3 DNA reads TGTGCCAGCTTCCGGGACAGGGTCGGGTCACCCCTCCACTTT. Translation: CASFRDRVGSPLHF. V is TRBV18 and J is TRBJ1-6; 9 nucleotides align to TRBD1. In germline, CDR1 is KGHSH, CDR2 LQKENI. With 7 bases clipped from V and 10 bases from J, the junction kept 8 bases outside the gene matches. CDR3 length equals 14 residues.

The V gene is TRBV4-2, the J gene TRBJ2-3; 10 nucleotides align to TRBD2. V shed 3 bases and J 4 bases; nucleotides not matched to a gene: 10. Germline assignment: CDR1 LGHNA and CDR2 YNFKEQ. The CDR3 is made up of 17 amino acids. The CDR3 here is CASSQETAGGPSDTQYF. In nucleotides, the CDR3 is TGTGCCAGCAGCCAGGAGACAGCGGGAGGGCCCTCAGATACGCAGTATTTT.

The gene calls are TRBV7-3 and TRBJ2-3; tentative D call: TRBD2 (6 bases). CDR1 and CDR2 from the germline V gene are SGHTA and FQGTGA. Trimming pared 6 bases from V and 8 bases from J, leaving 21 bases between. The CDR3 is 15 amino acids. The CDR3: CASSSGLPGRSTQYF. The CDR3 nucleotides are TGTGCCAGCAGTTCAGGACTACCCGGGCGGAGTACGCAGTATTTT.

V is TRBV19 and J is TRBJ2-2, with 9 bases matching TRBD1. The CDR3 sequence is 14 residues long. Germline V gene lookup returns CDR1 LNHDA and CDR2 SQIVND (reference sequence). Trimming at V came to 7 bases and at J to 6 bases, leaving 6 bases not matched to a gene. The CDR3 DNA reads TGTGCCAGTAAGGACAGGGGTGACGCCGGGGAGCTGTTTTTT. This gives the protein CASKDRGDAGELFF.

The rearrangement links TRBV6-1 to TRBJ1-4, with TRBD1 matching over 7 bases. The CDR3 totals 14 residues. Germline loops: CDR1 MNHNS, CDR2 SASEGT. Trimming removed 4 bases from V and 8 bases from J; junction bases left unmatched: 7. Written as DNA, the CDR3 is TGTGCCAGCAGTGTTACAGGGGCCGGGGAAAAACTGTTTTTT. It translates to CASSVTGAGEKLFF.

CDR3 sequence (DNA): TGTGCCAGCAACCAAGCGGGACTGCTTAATATCGAGACCCAGTACTTC. Residues: CASNQAGLLNIETQYF. The chain joins TRBV5-5 to TRBJ2-5, with TRBD2 matching over 7 bases. The germline CDR1 and CDR2 sequences are SGHKS and YYEKEE (reference sequence). V lost 6 bases and J lost 5; bases outside the gene matches: 16. The CDR3 is 16 residues long.

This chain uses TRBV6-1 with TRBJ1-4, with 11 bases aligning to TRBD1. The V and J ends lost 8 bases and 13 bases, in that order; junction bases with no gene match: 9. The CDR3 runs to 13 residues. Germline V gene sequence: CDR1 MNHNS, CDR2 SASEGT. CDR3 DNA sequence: TGTGCCAGCTCGGACAGGGGGCTGAAGGGACTGTTTTTT. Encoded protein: CASSDRGLKGLFF.

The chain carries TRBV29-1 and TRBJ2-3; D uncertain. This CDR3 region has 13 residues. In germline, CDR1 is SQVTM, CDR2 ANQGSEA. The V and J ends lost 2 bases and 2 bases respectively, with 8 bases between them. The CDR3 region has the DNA TGCAGCGTTGAAATCGGAGACACAGATACGCAGTATTTT. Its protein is CSVEIGDTDTQYF.

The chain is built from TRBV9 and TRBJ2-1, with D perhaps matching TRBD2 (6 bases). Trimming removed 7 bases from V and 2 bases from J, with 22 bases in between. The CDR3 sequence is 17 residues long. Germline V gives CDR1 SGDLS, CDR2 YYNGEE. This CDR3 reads CASRSGWRALAYNEQFF. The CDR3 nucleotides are TGTGCCAGCCGCTCCGGGTGGAGGGCCTTGGCCTACAATGAGCAGTTCTTC.

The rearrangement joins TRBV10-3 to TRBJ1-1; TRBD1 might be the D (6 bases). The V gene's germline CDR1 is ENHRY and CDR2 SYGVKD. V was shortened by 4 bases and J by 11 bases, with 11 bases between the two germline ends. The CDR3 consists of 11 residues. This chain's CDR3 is CAISADSVAFF. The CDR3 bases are TGTGCCATCAGTGCGGACAGCGTGGCTTTCTTT.

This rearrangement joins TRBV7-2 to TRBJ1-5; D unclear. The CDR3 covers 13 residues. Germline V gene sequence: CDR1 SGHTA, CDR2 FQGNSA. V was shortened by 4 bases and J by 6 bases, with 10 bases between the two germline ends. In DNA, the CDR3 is TGTGCCAGCAGCTCGATGGTCGGTCAGCCCCAGCATTTT. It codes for CASSSMVGQPQHF.

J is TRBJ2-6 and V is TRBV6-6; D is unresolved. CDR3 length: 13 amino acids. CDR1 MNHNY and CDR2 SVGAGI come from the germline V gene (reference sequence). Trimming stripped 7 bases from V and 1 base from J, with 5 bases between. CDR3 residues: CASIESGANVLTF. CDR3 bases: TGTGCCAGCATAGAGTCTGGGGCCAACGTCCTGACTTTC.

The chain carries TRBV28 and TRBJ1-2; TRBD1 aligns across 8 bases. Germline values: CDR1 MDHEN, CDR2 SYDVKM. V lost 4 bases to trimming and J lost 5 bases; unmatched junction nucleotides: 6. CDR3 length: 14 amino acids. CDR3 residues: CASSSDRVRYGYTF. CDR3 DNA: TGTGCCAGCAGTTCGGACAGGGTGAGATATGGCTACACCTTC.

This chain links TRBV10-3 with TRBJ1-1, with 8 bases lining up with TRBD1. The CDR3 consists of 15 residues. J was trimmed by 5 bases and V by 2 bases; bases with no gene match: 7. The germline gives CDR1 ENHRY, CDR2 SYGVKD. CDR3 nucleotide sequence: TGTGCCATCAGTGAGACTTTTACAGGGGGTACTGAAGCTTTCTTT. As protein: CAISETFTGGTEAFF.

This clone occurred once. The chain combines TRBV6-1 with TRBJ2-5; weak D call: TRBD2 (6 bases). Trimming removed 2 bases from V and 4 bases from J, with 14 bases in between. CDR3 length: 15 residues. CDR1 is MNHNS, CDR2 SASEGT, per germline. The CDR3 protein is CASSESGGVGETQYF. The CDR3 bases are TGTGCCAGCAGTGAATCAGGAGGGGTTGGAGAGACCCAGTACTTC.

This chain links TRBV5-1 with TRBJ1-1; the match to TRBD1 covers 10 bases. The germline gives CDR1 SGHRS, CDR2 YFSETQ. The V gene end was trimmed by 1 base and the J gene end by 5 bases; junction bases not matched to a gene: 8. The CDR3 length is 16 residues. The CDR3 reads CASSLYGTGDGTEAFF. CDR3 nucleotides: TGCGCCAGCAGCTTGTACGGGACAGGGGATGGGACTGAAGCTTTCTTT.

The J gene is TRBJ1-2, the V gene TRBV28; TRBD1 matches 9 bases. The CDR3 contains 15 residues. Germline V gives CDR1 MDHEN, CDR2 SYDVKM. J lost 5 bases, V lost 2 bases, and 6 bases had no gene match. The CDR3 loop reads CASSLGGQGAYGYTF. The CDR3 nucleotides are TGTGCCAGCAGTTTAGGGGGACAGGGAGCGTATGGCTACACCTTC.

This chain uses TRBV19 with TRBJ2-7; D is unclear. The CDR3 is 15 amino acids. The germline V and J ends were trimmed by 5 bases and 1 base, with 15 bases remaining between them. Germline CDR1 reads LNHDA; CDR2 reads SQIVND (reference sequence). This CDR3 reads CASSLLNGGSYEQYF. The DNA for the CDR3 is TGTGCCAGTAGTCTTCTAAACGGCGGTTCCTACGAGCAGTACTTC.

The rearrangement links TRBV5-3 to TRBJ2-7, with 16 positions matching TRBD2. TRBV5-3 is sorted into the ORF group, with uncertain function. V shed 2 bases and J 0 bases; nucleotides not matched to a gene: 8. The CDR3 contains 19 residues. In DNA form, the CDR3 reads TGTGCCAGAAGCTTCCCGGCGGGACTAGCGGGAGGGTTCTCCTACGAGCAGTACTTC. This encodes CARSFPAGLAGGFSYEQYF.

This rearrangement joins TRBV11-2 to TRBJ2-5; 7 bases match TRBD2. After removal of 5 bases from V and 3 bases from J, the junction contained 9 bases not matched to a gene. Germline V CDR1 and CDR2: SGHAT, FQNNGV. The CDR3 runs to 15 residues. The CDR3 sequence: CASSRIAGTKETQYF. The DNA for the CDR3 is TGTGCCAGCAGCCGGATAGCGGGTACAAAAGAGACCCAGTACTTC.

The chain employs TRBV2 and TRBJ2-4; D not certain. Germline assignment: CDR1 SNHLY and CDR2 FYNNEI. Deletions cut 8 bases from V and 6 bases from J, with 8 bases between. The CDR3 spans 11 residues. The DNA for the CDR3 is TGTGCCAGCGCACCTAGAAACATTCAGTACTTC. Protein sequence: CASAPRNIQYF.

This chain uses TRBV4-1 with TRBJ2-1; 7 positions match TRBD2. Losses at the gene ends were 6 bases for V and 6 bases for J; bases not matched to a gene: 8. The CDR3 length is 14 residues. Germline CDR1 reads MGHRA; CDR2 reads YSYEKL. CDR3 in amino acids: CASRRGSLGNEQFF. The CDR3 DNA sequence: TGCGCCAGCAGACGCGGGAGCCTCGGCAATGAGCAGTTCTTC.

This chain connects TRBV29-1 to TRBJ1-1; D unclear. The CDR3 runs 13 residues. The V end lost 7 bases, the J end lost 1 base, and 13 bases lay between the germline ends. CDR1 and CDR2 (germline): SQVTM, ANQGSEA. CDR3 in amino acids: CSAGSMQNTEAFF. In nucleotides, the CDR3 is TGCAGCGCGGGGAGCATGCAGAACACTGAAGCTTTCTTT. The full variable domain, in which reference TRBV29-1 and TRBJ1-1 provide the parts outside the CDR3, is SAVISQKPSRDICQRGTSLTIQCQVDSQVTMMFWYRQQPGQSLTLIATANQGSEATYESGFVIDKFPISRPNLTFSTLTVSNMSPEDSSIYLCSAGSMQNTEAFFGQGTRLTVV.

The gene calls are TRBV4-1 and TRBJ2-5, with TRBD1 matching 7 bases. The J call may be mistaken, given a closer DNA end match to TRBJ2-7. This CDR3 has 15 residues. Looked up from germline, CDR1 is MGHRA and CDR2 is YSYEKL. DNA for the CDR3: TGCGCCAGCAGCTATGCCCGGGACAGTAGTTACGAGCAGTACTTC. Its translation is CASSYARDSSYEQYF.

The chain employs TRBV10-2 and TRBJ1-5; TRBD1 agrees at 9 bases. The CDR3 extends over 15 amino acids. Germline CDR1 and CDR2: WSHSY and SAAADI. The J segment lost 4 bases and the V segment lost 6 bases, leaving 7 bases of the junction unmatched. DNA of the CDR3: TGCGCCAGCAGAACCACAGGGGGCAGTAATCAGCCCCAGCATTTT. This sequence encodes CASRTTGGSNQPQHF.

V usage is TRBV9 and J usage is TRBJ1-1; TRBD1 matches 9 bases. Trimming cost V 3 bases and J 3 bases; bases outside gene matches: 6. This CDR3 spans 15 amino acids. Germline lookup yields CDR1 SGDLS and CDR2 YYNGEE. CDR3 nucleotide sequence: TGTGCCAGCAGCGCATCCGGGACAGGGTACACTGAAGCTTTCTTT. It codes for CASSASGTGYTEAFF.

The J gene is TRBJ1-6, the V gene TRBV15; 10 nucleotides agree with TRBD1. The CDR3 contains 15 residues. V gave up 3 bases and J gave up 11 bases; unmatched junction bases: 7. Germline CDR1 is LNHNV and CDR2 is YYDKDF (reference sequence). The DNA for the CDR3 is TGTGCCACCAGCAGCGTATCGGGACAGGGGACACCCCTCCACTTT. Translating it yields CATSSVSGQGTPLHF.

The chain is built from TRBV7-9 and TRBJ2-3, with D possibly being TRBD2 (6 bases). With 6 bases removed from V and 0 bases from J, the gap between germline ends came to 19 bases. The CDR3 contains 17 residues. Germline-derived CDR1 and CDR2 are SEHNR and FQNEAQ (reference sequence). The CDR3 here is CASREGKDWPSTDTQYF. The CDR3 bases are TGTGCCAGCAGGGAGGGTAAGGACTGGCCGAGCACAGATACGCAGTATTTT.